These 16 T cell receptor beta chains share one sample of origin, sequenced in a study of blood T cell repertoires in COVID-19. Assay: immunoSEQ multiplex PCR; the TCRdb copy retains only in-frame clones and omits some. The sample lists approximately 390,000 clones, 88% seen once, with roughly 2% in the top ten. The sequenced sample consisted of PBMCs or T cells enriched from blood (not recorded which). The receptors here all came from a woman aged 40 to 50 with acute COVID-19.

CDR3 bases: TGTGCCAGTACCGTCGCCTTGATTCAAGCTCCCCTCTCCTACGAGCAGTACTTC. It encodes CASTVALIQAPLSYEQYF. The rearrangement joins TRBV19 to TRBJ2-7, with D uncertain. Germline values: CDR1 LNHDA, CDR2 SQIVND (reference sequence). V lost 7 bases to trimming and J lost 0 bases, with 25 bases between them. There are 18 residues in the CDR3.

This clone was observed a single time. As DNA, the CDR3 is TGTGCCAGCAGGGGCGGGGCCTACGAGCAGTACTTC. Protein: CASRGGAYEQYF. The rearrangement joins TRBV6-5 to TRBJ2-7, with a weak D call TRBD2 (6 bases). Trimming took 6 bases from V and 2 from J, leaving 8 bases between them. The germline CDR1 and CDR2 sequences are MNHEY and SVGAGI. The CDR3 contains 12 residues.

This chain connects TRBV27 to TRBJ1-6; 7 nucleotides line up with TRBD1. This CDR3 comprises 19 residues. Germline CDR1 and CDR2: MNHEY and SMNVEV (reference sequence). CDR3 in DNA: TGTGCAAACCCGCCTAGAAGGGGCCAGGGGGGATCCTATAATTCACCCCTCCACTTT. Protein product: CANPPRRGQGGSYNSPLHF.

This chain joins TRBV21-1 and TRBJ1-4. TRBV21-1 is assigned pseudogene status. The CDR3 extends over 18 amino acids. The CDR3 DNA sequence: TGTGCCAGCAGCGACCGGGGGGCGGCGGGCCCAACAAATGAAAAACTGTTTTTT. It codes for CASSDRGAAGPTNEKLFF.

CDR3 bases: TGTGCCAGCAGCCAGAGTGCTAGCCGATACAATGAGCAGTTCTTC. This sequence encodes CASSQSASRYNEQFF. The J gene is TRBJ2-1, the V gene TRBV11-3; weak D call: TRBD2 (5 bases). This CDR3 is 15 amino acids long. The V gene lost 5 bases and the J gene lost 4 bases, with 15 bases spanning the gap. CDR1 and CDR2 from the germline V gene are SGHNT and YENEEA.

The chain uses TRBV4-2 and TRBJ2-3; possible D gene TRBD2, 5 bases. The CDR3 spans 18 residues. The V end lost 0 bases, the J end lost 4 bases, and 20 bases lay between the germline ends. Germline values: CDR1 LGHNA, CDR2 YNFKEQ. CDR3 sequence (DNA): TGTGCCAGCAGCCAAGAAGCCCACGCAGCGACCGGGGCAGATACGCAGTATTTT. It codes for CASSQEAHAATGADTQYF.

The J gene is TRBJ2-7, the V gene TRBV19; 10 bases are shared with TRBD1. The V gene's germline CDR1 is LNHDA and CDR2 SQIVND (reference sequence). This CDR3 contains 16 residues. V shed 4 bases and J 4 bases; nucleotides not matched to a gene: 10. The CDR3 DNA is TGTGCCAGTAGTAGCCTCCGGGACAGGGGTTTTTACGAGCAGTACTTC. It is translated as CASSSLRDRGFYEQYF. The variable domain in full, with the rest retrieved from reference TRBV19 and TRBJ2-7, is DGGITQSPKYLFRKEGQNVTLSCEQNLNHDAMYWYRQDPGQGLRLIYYSQIVNDFQKGDIAEGYSVSREKKESFPLTVTSAQKNPTAFYLCASSSLRDRGFYEQYFGPGTRLTVT.

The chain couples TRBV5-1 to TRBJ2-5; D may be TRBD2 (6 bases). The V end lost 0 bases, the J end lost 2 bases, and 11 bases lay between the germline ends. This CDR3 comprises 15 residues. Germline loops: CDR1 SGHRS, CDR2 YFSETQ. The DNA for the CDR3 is TGCGCCAGCAGCTTGGGGGACTTACGACAAGAGACCCAGTACTTC. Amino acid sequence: CASSLGDLRQETQYF.

The CDR3 nucleotides read TGCGCCAGCAGTCCCGGGACTCCCCTTCCCCTACTAGCCAAAAACATTCAGTACTTC. Encoded protein: CASSPGTPLPLLAKNIQYF. The chain employs TRBV4-1 and TRBJ2-4; TRBD2 might be the D (6 bases). Germline CDR1 is MGHRA and CDR2 is YSYEKL. Trimming left V 6 bases short and J 0 bases short, with 24 bases between. This CDR3 has 19 residues.

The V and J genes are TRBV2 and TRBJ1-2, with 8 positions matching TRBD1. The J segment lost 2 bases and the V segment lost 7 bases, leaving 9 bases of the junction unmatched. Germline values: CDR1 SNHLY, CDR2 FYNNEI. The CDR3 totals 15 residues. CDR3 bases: TGTGCCAGCATCGGACAGGGAGATCAAAACTATGGCTACACCTTC. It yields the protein CASIGQGDQNYGYTF.

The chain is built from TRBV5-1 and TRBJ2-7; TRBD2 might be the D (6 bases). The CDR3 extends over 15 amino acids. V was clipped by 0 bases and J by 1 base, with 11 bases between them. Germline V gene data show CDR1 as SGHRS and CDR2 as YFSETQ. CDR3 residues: CASSLVTGVSYEQYF. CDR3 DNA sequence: TGCGCCAGCAGCTTGGTGACGGGGGTTTCCTACGAGCAGTACTTC. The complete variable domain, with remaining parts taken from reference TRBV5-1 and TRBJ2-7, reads KAGVTQTPRYLIKTRGQQVTLSCSPISGHRSVSWYQQTPGQGLQFLFEYFSETQRNKGNFPGRFSGRQFSNSRSEMNVSTLELGDSALYLCASSLVTGVSYEQYFGPGTRLTVT.

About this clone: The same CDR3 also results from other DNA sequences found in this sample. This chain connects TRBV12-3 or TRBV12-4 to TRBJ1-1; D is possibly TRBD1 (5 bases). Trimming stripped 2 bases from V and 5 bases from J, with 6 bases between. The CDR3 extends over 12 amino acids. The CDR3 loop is CASSLRGTEAFF. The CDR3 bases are TGTGCCAGCAGTTTAAGGGGAACTGAAGCTTTCTTT.

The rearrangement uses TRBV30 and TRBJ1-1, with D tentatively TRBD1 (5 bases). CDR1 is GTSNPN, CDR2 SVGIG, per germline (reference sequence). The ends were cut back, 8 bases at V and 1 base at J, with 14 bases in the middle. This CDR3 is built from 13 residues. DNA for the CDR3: TGTGCCCGCACCTATACAGGGAACACTGAAGCTTTCTTT. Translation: CARTYTGNTEAFF.

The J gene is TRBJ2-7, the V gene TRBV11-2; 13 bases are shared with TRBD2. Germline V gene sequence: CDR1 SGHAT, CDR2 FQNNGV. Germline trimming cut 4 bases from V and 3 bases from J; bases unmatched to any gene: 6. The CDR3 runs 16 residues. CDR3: CASSSGLAGAGYEQYF. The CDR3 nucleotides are TGTGCCAGCAGCTCCGGACTAGCGGGGGCCGGCTACGAGCAGTACTTC.

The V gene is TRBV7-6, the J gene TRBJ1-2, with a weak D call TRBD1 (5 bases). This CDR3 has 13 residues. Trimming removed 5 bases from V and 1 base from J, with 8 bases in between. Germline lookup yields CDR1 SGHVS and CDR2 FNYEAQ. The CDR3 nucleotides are TGTGCCAGCAGCATTGACAGTAACTATGGCTACACCTTC. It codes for CASSIDSNYGYTF. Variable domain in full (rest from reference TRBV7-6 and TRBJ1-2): GAGVSQSPRYKVTKRGQDVALRCDPISGHVSLYWYRQALGQGPEFLTYFNYEAQQDKSGLPNDRFSAERPEGSISTLTIQRTEQRDSAMYRCASSIDSNYGYTFGSGTRLTVV.

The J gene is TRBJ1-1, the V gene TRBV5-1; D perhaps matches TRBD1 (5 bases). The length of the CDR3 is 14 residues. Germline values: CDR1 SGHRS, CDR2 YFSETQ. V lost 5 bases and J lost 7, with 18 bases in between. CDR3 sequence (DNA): TGCGCCAGCAGTTCAATTACGGACAACGGTGAAGCTTTCTTT. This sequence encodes CASSSITDNGEAFF.